This TCR beta chain was identified during a study of blood T cell repertoires in COVID-19. Study background: The United States, Italy and Spain provided the acute and convalescent COVID-19 samples. PBMCs, B-cell-depleted T cells, or T cells provided the cDNA or gDNA that made up the material.

In the study's own analysis: By means of reference gene primer amplification, nucleated cell counts were estimated. Generated by immunoSEQ multiplex PCR, the TCRdb table keeps only in-frame clones and is missing some. That table supplies the V and J calls and clone size; D and trimming were determined from the DNA. The table includes about 270,000 clones, approximately 87% detected once. This CDR3 comprises 15 residues. Germline lookup yields CDR1 SGHRS and CDR2 YFSETQ. The V end lost 4 bases, the J end lost 0 bases, and 11 bases lay between the germline ends. While infection was still active, Seattle patients were enrolled and then followed longitudinally.

This TCR derives from a woman in her twenties or thirties with COVID-19, enrolled during active disease. The chain carries TRBV5-1 and TRBJ1-3, with D perhaps matching TRBD1 (5 bases). The sequenced sample consisted of peripheral blood. CDR3 residues: CASSNSGISGNTIYF. CDR3 DNA: TGCGCCAGCAGCAACTCAGGGATCTCTGGAAACACCATATATTTT. Full variable domain (outside the CDR3, taken from reference TRBV5-1 and TRBJ1-3): KAGVTQTPRYLIKTRGQQVTLSCSPISGHRSVSWYQQTPGQGLQFLFEYFSETQRNKGNFPGRFSGRQFSNSRSEMNVSTLELGDSALYLCASSNSGISGNTIYFGEGSWLTVV.